This T cell receptor (beta chain) was profiled in a study of T cells in Graves' hyperthyroidism and ophthalmopathy. Study outcomes and limitations: Model predictions of ophthalmopathy came a median about six months before onset.

Remarks on this clonotype: Its target is unknown.

This CDR3 region has 16 residues. V was cut by 7 bases and J by 5 bases, with 23 bases left in between. Germline V gene sequence: CDR1 LNHDA, CDR2 SQIVND (reference sequence). It was RNA transcripts that yielded the amplified TCR beta CDR3 regions. Carried out on the TCR CDR3, a first-round RT-PCR used the HTBI primer set. TCRdb ran MiXCR on the multiplex PCR reads and lists one entry per CDR3 protein. The sample shows about 600,000 distinct CDR3 sequences, 12% to 15% of them seen only once. This receptor was taken from a woman in her late teens or twenties with Graves' ophthalmopathy. The sequencing input was blood. The genes are TRBV19 and TRBJ1-1; D not resolved. The CDR3, as DNA: TGTGCCAGTACTTATCGACCTGGGCAGGTGTGGACTGAAGCTTTCTTT. Translated, it gives CASTYRPGQVWTEAFF.